This TCR beta chain was profiled in a study of shared clonotypes between healthy human individuals. CDR1 and CDR2 from the germline V gene are SGHTA and FQGNSA. This CDR3 contains 15 residues. Trimming removed 2 bases from V and 3 bases from J, with 11 bases in between. Here immunoSEQ multiplex PCR was the method, and the copy in TCRdb shows in-frame clones only, minus some. The sample records about 2.4 million clones, more than 80% being singletons. The sequence came from a man between 18 and 29 years old in good health. Material for sequencing was naive CD4+ T cells sorted from blood. Subset here: CD45RA+ positively selected. J is TRBJ1-5 and V is TRBV7-2, with unresolved D. The CDR3 sequence is CASSLSLANNQPQHF. CDR3 in DNA: TGTGCCAGCAGCTTATCGCTAGCAAACAATCAGCCCCAGCATTTT.